The T cell receptor beta chain under discussion was sequenced for a study of T cell repertoires in cytomegalovirus infection. For the study at large: Matching HLA type, along with CMV infection, was indicated by public TCR beta signatures.

Details on this clonotype: Its target is unknown.

Study results and caveats: The ex vivo response showed dominance by HLA-C-restricted CMV-specific TCR beta clonotypes.

V lost 2 bases to trimming and J lost 6 bases; unmatched junction nucleotides: 3. CDR1 is SGHDN, CDR2 FVKESK, per germline. CDR3 size: 13 residues. From the reads, TCRdb called clonotypes with MiXCR, one entry per CDR3 protein. The sample includes 400,000 to 600,000 distinct CDR3 sequences, 40% to 50% of them seen just once. The starting material was cultured PBMCs, obtained from culture after CMV antigen stimulation. J is TRBJ2-7 and V is TRBV14, with 8 bases aligning to TRBD2. The receptor's source is a human donor in good health (CMV status not recorded). Some clones in this sample may be carry-over from other donors' samples. CDR3: CASSQYRGGEQYF. The CDR3 nucleotides read TGTGCCAGCAGCCAATATCGGGGGGGCGAGCAGTACTTC.